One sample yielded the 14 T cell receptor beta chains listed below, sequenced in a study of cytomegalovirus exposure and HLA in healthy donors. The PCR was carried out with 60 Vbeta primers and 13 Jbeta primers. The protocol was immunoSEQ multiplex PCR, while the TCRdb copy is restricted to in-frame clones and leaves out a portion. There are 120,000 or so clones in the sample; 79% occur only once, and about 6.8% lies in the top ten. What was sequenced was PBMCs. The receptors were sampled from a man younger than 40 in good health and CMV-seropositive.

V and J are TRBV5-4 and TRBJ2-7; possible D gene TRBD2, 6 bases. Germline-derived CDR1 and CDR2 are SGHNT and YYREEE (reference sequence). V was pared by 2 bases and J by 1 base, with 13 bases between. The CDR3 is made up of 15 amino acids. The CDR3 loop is CASSLLRDLSYEQYF. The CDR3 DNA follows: TGTGCCAGCAGCTTATTACGGGACTTGTCCTACGAGCAGTACTTC.

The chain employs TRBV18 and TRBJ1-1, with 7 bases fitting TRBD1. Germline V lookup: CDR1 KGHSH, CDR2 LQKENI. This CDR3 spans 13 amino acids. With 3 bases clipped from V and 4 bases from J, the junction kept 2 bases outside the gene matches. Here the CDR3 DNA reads TGTGCCAGCTCACCTAACAGGGGCACTGAAGCTTTCTTT. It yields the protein CASSPNRGTEAFF.

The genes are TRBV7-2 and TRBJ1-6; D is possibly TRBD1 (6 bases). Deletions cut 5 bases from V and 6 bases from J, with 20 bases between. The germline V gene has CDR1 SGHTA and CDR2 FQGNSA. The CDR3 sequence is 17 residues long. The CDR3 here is CASSKREKQGPNSPLHF. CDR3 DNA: TGTGCCAGCAGCAAAAGGGAAAAACAGGGTCCTAATTCACCCCTCCACTTT.

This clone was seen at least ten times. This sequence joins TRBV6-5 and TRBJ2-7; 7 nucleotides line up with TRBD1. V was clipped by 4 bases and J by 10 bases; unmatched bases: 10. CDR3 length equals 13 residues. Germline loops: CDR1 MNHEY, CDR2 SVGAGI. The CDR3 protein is CASSSRTGGYQYF. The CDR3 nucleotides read TGTGCCAGCAGTTCACGGACAGGAGGCTATCAGTACTTC.

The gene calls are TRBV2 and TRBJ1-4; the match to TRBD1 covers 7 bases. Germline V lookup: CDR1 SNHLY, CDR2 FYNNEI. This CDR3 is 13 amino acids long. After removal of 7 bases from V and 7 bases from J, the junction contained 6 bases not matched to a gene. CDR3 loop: CASTTGFGEKLFF. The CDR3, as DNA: TGTGCCAGCACGACAGGGTTTGGTGAAAAACTGTTTTTT.

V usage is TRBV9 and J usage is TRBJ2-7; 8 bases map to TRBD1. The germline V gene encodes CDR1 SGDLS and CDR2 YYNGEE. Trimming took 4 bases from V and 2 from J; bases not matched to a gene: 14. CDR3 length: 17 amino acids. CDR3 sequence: CASSPTTGTGNTYEQYF. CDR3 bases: TGTGCCAGCAGCCCAACCACCGGGACAGGTAACACCTACGAGCAGTACTTC. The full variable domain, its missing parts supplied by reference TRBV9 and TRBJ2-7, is DSGVTQTPKHLITATGQRVTLRCSPRSGDLSVYWYQQSLDQGLQFLIQYYNGEERAKGNILERFSAQQFPDLHSELNLSSLELGDSALYFCASSPTTGTGNTYEQYFGPGTRLTVT.

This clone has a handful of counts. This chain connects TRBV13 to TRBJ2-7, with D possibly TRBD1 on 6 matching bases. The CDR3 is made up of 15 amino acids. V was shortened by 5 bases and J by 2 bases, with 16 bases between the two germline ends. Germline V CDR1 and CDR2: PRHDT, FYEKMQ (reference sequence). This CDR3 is CASSPHRDTPYEQYF. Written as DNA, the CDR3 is TGTGCCAGCAGCCCACACAGGGACACCCCCTACGAGCAGTACTTC.

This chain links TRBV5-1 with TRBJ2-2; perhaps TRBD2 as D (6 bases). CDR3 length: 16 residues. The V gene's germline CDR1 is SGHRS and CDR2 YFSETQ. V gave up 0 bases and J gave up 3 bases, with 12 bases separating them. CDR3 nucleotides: TGCGCCAGCAGCTTGGTGGCTTCGGGAGACACCGGGGAGCTGTTTTTT. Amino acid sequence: CASSLVASGDTGELFF.

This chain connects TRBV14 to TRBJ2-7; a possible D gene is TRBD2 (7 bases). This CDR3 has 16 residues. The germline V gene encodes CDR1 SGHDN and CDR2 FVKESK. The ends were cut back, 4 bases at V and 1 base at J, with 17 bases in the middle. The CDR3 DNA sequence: TGTGCCAGCAGCCTGGGTTGGGGGGGCACGTCCTACGAGCAGTACTTC. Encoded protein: CASSLGWGGTSYEQYF. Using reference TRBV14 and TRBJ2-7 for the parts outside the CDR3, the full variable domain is EAGVTQFPSHSVIEKGQTVTLRCDPISGHDNLYWYRRVMGKEIKFLLHFVKESKQDESGMPNNRFLAERTGGTYSTLKVQPAELEDSGVYFCASSLGWGGTSYEQYFGPGTRLTVT.

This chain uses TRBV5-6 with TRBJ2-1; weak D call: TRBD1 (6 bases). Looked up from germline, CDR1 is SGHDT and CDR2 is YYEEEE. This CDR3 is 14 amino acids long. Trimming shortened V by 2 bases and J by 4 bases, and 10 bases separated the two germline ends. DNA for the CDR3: TGTGCCAGCAGCTTTGGCAGGGGATACAATGAGCAGTTCTTC. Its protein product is CASSFGRGYNEQFF.

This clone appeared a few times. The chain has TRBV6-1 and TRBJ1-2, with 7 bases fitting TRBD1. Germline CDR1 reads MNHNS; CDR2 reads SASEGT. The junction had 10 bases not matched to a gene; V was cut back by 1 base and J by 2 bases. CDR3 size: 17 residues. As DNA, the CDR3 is TGTGCCAGCAGTGAAGTCGAAGGGACAGCCGCCAACTATGGCTACACCTTC. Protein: CASSEVEGTAANYGYTF.

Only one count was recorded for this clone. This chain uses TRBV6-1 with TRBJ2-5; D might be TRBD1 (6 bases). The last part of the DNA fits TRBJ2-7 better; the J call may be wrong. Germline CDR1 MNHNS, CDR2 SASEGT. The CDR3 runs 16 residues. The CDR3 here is CASSEDGWTAIYEQYF. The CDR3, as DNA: TGTGCCAGCAGTGAAGATGGGTGGACAGCGATTTACGAGCAGTACTTC.

CDR3 in amino acids: CASRARAPNYGYTF. CDR3 nucleotide sequence: TGTGCAAGTCGCGCCAGGGCTCCGAACTATGGCTACACCTTC. The V call is TRBV12-2, the J call TRBJ1-2; the table names TRBD1, a call not compared with the DNA. TRBV12-2 is noted as a pseudogene. This CDR3 comprises 14 residues.

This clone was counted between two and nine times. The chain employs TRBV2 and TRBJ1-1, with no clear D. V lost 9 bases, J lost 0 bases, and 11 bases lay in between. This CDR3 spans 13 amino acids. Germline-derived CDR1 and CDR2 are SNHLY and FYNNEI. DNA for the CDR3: TGTGCCAGACCCCACGGGGTGAACACTGAAGCTTTCTTT. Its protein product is CARPHGVNTEAFF.